By frequency in the sample, the clone carrying this TCR beta chain is medium-sized. Proliferating responders of the CD3+CD4+ and CD3+CD8+ phenotypes with low CFSE were sorted after the reaction. These data come from a study of graft-versus-host responses after intestinal transplantation. V lost 4 bases, J lost 7 bases, and 7 bases stayed unmatched. Germline-derived CDR1 and CDR2 are SGHNT and YYREEE (reference sequence). The CDR3 runs to 14 residues. Repertoires were generated with immunoSEQ multiplex PCR, while TCRdb's copy carries only in-frame clones and drops some. The data show about 6,800 clones, 20% to 30% seen once.

This clonotype was sampled from a human patient who received an intestinal transplant. V and J are TRBV5-4 and TRBJ2-2; 7 nucleotides align to TRBD2. The sample consisted of alloreactive CD4+ T cells from a mixed lymphocyte reaction culture, taken before intestinal transplant. As to subset: CFSE-low proliferating T cells sorted from roughly six-day pre-transplant mixed lymphocyte reaction (GvH or HvG direction). The CDR3 region is CASSPRLADGELFF. The CDR3 nucleotides read TGTGCCAGCAGCCCTCGGCTAGCGGACGGGGAGCTGTTTTTT.